The next 18 T cell receptor beta chains were all read from a single sample in a study of human T cells and chemical hapten exposure. Attachment of unique molecular identifiers to individual cDNA molecules was performed in the library. TCRdb re-called the reads through MiXCR, storing one row per CDR3 protein. The table has 95,000 to 150,000 distinct CDR3 sequences, approximately 9.3% seen once. Researchers extracted total RNA from unfractionated whole blood. Sequencing was performed on whole blood. The receptors shown here come from a human donor in good health. Some clones in this sample may be carry-over from other donors' samples.

At least ten counts were recorded for this clonotype. CDR3 DNA: TGTGCCAGCAGCTTCGACAGTCCTAACTATGGCTACACCTTC. Its protein product is CASSFDSPNYGYTF. The V gene is TRBV9, the J gene TRBJ1-2; TRBD1 might be the D (5 bases). Trimming removed 4 bases at V and 0 bases at J, with 10 bases between. CDR1 SGDLS and CDR2 YYNGEE come from the germline V gene. The CDR3 contains 14 residues.

This clonotype occurred many times. The gene calls are TRBV28 and TRBJ1-5; TRBD1 matches at 8 bases. The CDR3 is 15 residues long. Trimming removed 7 bases from V and 2 bases from J; junction bases left unmatched: 7. The germline gives CDR1 MDHEN, CDR2 SYDVKM. CDR3 DNA sequence: TGTGCCAGCATCCTACAGGGGGATGGCAATCAGCCCCAGCATTTT. It specifies CASILQGDGNQPQHF.

This clonotype was recorded once. This chain links TRBV20-1 with TRBJ1-2; D is perhaps TRBD1 (5 bases). This CDR3 has 15 residues. V was clipped by 1 base and J by 0 bases, with 12 bases between them. The V gene's germline CDR1 is DFQATT and CDR2 SNEGSKA (reference sequence). CDR3 residues: CSARGSGRPNYGYTF. The CDR3 DNA is TGCAGTGCTAGAGGTTCAGGGAGACCTAACTATGGCTACACCTTC.

There are a few counts of this clonotype. The chain recombines TRBV12-3 or TRBV12-4 with TRBJ2-7; D unclear. V lost 1 base and J lost 1, with 8 bases in between. The CDR3 length is 14 residues. The CDR3 spells CASSLGSGSYEQYF. In nucleotides, the CDR3 is TGTGCCAGCAGTTTAGGGTCAGGATCCTACGAGCAGTACTTC.

This clonotype was seen many times. In DNA, the CDR3 is TGTGCCAGCAGCTTAAACGCGGGAGGGCCAGATACGCAGTATTTT. Protein product: CASSLNAGGPDTQYF. The genes are TRBV7-2 and TRBJ2-3; 9 positions match TRBD2. Germline CDR1 reads SGHTA; CDR2 reads FQGNSA. The junction had 4 bases not matched to a gene; V was cut back by 2 bases and J by 4 bases. CDR3 length: 15 amino acids.

V gene TRBV14 combines with J gene TRBJ2-7; 7 bases fit TRBD1. The CDR3 extends over 16 amino acids. Germline CDR1 and CDR2: SGHDN and FVKESK. With 1 base clipped from V and 3 bases from J, the junction kept 9 bases outside the gene matches. CDR3 in DNA: TGTGCCAGCAGCCAAGTATTAGGGACAGACCGCTACGAGCAGTACTTC. This gives the protein CASSQVLGTDRYEQYF.

This clonotype was picked up many times. The chain employs TRBV4-2 and TRBJ2-7; D unresolved. Per germline, CDR1 LGHNA and CDR2 YNFKEQ. The CDR3 length is 15 residues. V lost 1 base and J 2 bases, leaving 12 bases between the germline ends. CDR3 sequence (DNA): TGTGCCAGCAGCCAAGTTCGGGTCGGGCCCTACGAGCAGTACTTC. Protein product: CASSQVRVGPYEQYF.

This clonotype has a handful of counts. The chain couples TRBV5-4 to TRBJ2-7, with 9 positions matching TRBD1. Germline trimming cut 5 bases from V and 4 bases from J; bases unmatched to any gene: 7. The CDR3 length is 14 residues. Per germline, CDR1 SGHNT and CDR2 YYREEE (reference sequence). The CDR3 nucleotides are TGTGCCAGCAGTCGCCGGGACAGGGCTTACGAGCAGTACTTC. Encoded protein: CASSRRDRAYEQYF.

V gene TRBV21-1 combines with J gene TRBJ2-4. TRBV21-1 is deemed a pseudogene. The CDR3 contains 11 residues. This CDR3 is CASSIGVIQYF. The CDR3 DNA reads as TGTGCCAGCAGCATTGGTGTCATTCAGTACTTC.

This clonotype was seen a handful of times. The chain recombines TRBV29-1 with TRBJ2-7; 9 bases are shared with TRBD1. Germline V gene lookup returns CDR1 SQVTM and CDR2 ANQGSEA. The CDR3 is 14 amino acids. J was trimmed by 1 base and V by 1 base; bases with no gene match: 2. The CDR3 spells CSVEVGTGSYEQYF. CDR3 nucleotides: TGCAGCGTTGAAGTCGGGACAGGGTCCTACGAGCAGTACTTC.

This sequence joins TRBV6-6 and TRBJ2-6; D is perhaps TRBD1 or TRBD2 (5 bases each). The germline V gene has CDR1 MNHNY and CDR2 SVGAGI (reference sequence). Trimming took 3 bases from V and 2 from J, leaving 8 bases between them. CDR3 length: 15 amino acids. CDR3 DNA sequence: TGTGCCAGCAGTTATCTGGGGGCTGGGGCCAACGTCCTGACTTTC. Residues: CASSYLGAGANVLTF.

This clonotype was counted many times. The chain uses TRBV6-5 and TRBJ1-1; no clear D gene. The germline V and J ends were trimmed by 5 bases and 6 bases, with 7 bases remaining between them. The CDR3 is made up of 11 amino acids. Germline V gives CDR1 MNHEY, CDR2 SVGAGI. The CDR3 DNA follows: TGTGCCAGCAGTGACGGAGCTGAAGCTTTCTTT. Translated, it gives CASSDGAEAFF.

This clonotype appeared many times. The chain recombines TRBV3-1 with TRBJ2-1; tentative D call: TRBD2 (5 bases). Trimming cost V 3 bases and J 2 bases, with 5 bases left between them. CDR1 and CDR2 from the germline V gene are LGHDT and YNNKEL (reference sequence). CDR3 length: 13 residues. Here the CDR3 DNA reads TGTGCCAGCAGCCACGGGGCCTACAATGAGCAGTTCTTC. It specifies CASSHGAYNEQFF.

In this sample, this clonotype turned up many times. The rearrangement joins TRBV9 to TRBJ2-5; D not certain. This CDR3 comprises 13 residues. Germline V gene sequence: CDR1 SGDLS, CDR2 YYNGEE. Trimming removed 0 bases at V and 2 bases at J, with 5 bases between. The CDR3 region is CASSVGGQETQYF. The CDR3 coding sequence is TGTGCCAGCAGCGTAGGGGGTCAAGAGACCCAGTACTTC.

This clonotype was counted at least ten times. The chain is built from TRBV2 and TRBJ1-5, with TRBD1 identical over 8 bases. Germline CDR1 SNHLY, CDR2 FYNNEI. The V segment lost 4 bases and the J segment 6 bases; nucleotides outside the gene matches: 11. This CDR3 has 16 residues. CDR3 nucleotide sequence: TGTGCCAGCAGTGTGATTTCAGGGGGCGCCGGTCAGCCCCAGCATTTT. Translation: CASSVISGGAGQPQHF.

The rearrangement joins TRBV6-1 to TRBJ2-5; 9 nucleotides match TRBD2. Germline lookup yields CDR1 MNHNS and CDR2 SASEGT. Unmatched junction bases numbered 12, after V lost 6 bases and J lost 1 base. The CDR3 spans 17 residues. For the CDR3, the DNA is TGTGCCAGCAGCGTGTACCTAGCGGGACGAACCCAAGAGACCCAGTACTTC. Protein sequence: CASSVYLAGRTQETQYF.

J is TRBJ2-1 and V is TRBV7-7; possible D gene TRBD2, 6 bases. Germline CDR1 SSHAT, CDR2 FNYEAQ (reference sequence). The CDR3 has 14 residues. The V end lost 0 bases, the J end lost 15 bases, and 18 bases lay between the germline ends. The CDR3 sequence is CASSLARLTGDLFF. CDR3 DNA: TGTGCCAGCAGCTTAGCGCGTCTAACGGGAGATCTGTTCTTC.

This clonotype showed up many times. This sequence joins TRBV10-3 and TRBJ1-5, with D hard to call. V dropped 3 bases and J dropped 5 bases, with 11 bases sitting between them. Germline V CDR1 and CDR2: ENHRY, SYGVKD. The CDR3 has 14 amino acids. The CDR3 reads CAISDPGPHQPQHF. The CDR3 region has the DNA TGTGCCATCAGTGATCCCGGGCCCCATCAGCCCCAGCATTTT.